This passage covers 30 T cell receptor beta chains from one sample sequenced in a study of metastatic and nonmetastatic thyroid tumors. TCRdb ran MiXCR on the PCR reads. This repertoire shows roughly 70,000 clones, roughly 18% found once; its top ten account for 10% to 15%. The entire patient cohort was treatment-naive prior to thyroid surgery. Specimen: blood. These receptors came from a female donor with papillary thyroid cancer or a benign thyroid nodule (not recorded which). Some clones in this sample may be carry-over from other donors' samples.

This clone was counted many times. The CDR3 DNA is TGCAGCGTTGAACCGCTCGAGGCTATTGAGGGAGATACGCAGTATTTT. This translates into CSVEPLEAIEGDTQYF. The chain recombines TRBV29-1 with TRBJ2-3; D perhaps matches TRBD2 (5 bases). The CDR3 loop spans 16 amino acids. CDR1 and CDR2 from the germline V gene are SQVTM and ANQGSEA. Trimming pared 2 bases from V and 5 bases from J, leaving 20 bases between.

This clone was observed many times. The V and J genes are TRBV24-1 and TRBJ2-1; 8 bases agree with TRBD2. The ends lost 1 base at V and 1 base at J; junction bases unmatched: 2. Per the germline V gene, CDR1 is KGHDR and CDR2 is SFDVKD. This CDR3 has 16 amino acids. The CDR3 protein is CATSDFGGRSYNEQFF. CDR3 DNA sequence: TGTGCCACCAGTGATTTTGGCGGGAGGTCCTACAATGAGCAGTTCTTC.

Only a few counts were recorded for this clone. The CDR3 DNA reads TGTGCCAGCAGCAAATTCCAGGGAGTCACTGAAGCTTTCTTT. Its protein product is CASSKFQGVTEAFF. The chain links TRBV12-3 or TRBV12-4 to TRBJ1-1, with D perhaps TRBD1 (5 bases). This CDR3 is built from 14 residues. V was trimmed by 6 bases and J by 4 bases, leaving 15 bases between them.

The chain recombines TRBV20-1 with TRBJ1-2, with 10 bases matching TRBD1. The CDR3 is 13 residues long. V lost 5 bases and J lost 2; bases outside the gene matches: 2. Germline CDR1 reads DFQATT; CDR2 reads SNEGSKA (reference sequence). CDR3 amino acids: CSAGDRGNYGYTF. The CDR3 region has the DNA TGCAGTGCTGGGGACAGGGGCAACTATGGCTACACCTTC.

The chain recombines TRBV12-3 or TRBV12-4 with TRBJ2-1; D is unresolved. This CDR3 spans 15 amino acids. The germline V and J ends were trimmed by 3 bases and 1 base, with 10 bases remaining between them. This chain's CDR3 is CASSLGGSSYNEQFF. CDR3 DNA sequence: TGTGCCAGCAGTTTGGGTGGTTCGTCCTACAATGAGCAGTTCTTC.

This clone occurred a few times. The CDR3: CASSEEAGLTEQFF. As DNA, the CDR3 is TGTGCCAGCAGTGAAGAGGCAGGGCTTACTGAGCAGTTCTTC. The chain has TRBV6-1 and TRBJ2-1, with D tentatively TRBD1 (5 bases). The V gene lost 1 base and the J gene lost 9 bases, with 13 bases spanning the gap. The CDR3 loop spans 14 amino acids. CDR1 and CDR2 (germline): MNHNS, SASEGT.

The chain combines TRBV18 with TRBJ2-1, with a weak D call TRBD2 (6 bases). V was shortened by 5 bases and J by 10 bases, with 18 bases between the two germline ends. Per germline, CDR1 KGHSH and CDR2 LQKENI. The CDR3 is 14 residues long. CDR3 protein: CASSKGLGWGEQFF. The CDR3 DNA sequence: TGTGCCAGCTCAAAGGGACTTGGCTGGGGGGAGCAGTTCTTC.

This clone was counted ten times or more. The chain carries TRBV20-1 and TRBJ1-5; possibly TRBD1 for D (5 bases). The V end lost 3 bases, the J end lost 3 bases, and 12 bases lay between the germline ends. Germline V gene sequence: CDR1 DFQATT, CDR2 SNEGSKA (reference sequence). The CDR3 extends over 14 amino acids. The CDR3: CSASTGGNNQPQHF. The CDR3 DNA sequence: TGCAGTGCTAGTACTGGGGGAAACAATCAGCCCCAGCATTTT.

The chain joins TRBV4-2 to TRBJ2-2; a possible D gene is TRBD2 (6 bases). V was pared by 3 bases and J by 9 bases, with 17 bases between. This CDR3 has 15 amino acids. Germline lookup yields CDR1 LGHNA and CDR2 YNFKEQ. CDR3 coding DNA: TGTGCCAGCAGCCAGTACCTTCGGGAGTCTTGGGAGCTGTTTTTT. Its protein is CASSQYLRESWELFF.

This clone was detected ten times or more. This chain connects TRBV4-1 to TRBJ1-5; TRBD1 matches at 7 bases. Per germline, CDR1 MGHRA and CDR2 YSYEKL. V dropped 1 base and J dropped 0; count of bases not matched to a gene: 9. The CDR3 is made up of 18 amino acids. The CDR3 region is CASSQVYLQGDSNQPQHF. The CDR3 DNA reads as TGCGCCAGCAGCCAAGTGTATCTCCAGGGGGATAGCAATCAGCCCCAGCATTTT.

CDR3 DNA sequence: TGTGCCTGGAGTGTAGGCCAGGGGAACACTGAAGCTTTCTTT. Translation gives CAWSVGQGNTEAFF. This chain links TRBV30 with TRBJ1-1; D perhaps matches TRBD1 (5 bases). Trimming removed 0 bases from V and 1 base from J, with 9 bases in between. Germline-derived CDR1 and CDR2 are GTSNPN and SVGIG (reference sequence). The CDR3 is 14 residues long.

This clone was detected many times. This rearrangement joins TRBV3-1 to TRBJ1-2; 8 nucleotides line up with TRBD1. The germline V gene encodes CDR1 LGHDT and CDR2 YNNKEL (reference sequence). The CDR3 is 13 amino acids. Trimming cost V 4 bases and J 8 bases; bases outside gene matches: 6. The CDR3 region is CASSPTGGEGYTF. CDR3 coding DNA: TGTGCCAGCAGCCCTACAGGGGGAGAGGGCTACACCTTC.

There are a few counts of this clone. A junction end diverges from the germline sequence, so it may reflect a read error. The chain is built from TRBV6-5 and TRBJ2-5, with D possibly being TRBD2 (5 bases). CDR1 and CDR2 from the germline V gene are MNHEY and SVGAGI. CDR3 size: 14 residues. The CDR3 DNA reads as TGTGCCAGCAGTTACATCGGGGTCCAAGAGACCCAATACTTC. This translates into CASSYIGVQETQYF.

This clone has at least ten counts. CDR3 protein: CARGTSKNIQYF. CDR3 nucleotides: TGCGCCAGAGGGACATCCAAAAACATTCAGTACTTC. The rearrangement links TRBV10-1 to TRBJ2-4; D may be TRBD1 (6 bases). V was shortened by 9 bases and J by 2 bases, with 8 bases between the two germline ends. CDR3 size: 12 residues. Germline loops: CDR1 WNHNN, CDR2 SYGVQD (reference sequence).

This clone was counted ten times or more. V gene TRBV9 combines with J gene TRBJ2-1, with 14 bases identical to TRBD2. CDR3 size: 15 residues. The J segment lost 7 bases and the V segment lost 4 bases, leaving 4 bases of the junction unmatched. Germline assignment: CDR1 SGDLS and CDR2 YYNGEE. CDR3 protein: CASSTGLAGVNEQFF. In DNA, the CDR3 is TGTGCCAGCAGCACGGGACTAGCGGGAGTAAATGAGCAGTTCTTC.

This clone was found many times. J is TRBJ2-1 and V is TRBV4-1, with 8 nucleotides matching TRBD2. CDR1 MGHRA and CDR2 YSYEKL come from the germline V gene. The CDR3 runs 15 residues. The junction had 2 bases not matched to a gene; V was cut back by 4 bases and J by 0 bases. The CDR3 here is CASSLSGSSYNEQFF. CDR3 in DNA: TGCGCCAGCAGCCTGAGCGGGAGCTCCTACAATGAGCAGTTCTTC.

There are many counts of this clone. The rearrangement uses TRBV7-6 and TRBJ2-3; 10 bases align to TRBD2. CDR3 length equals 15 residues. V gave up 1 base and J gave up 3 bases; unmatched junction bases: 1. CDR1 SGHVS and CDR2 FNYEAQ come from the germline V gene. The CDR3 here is CASSLGAGGTDTQYF. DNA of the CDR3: TGTGCCAGCAGCTTAGGAGCGGGAGGGACAGATACGCAGTATTTT.

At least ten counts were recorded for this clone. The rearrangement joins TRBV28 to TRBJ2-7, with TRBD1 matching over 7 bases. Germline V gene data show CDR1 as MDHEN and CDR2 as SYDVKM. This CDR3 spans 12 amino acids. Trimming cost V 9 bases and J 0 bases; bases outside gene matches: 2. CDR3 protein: CASWTGSYEQYF. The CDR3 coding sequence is TGTGCCAGTTGGACAGGCTCCTACGAGCAGTACTTC.

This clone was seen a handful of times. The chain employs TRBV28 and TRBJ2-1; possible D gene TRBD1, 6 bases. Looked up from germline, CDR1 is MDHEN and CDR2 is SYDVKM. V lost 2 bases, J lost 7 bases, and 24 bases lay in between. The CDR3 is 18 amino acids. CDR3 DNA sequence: TGTGCCAGCAGTTTAGAGTGGCAGGGGCCCATCCACGGGAATGAGCAGTTCTTC. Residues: CASSLEWQGPIHGNEQFF.

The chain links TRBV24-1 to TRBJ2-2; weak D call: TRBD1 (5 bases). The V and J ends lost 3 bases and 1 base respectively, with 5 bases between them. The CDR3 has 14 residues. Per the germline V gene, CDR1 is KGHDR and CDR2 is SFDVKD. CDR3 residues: CATSDRGNTGELFF. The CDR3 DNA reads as TGTGCCACCAGTGATAGGGGGAACACCGGGGAGCTGTTTTTT.

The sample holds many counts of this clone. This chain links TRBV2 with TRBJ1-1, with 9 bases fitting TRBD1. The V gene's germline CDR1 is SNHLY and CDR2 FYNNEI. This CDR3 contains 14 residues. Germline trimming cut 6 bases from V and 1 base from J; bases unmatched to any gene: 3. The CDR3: CASRVTGGNTEAFF. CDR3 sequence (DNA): TGTGCCAGCAGGGTGACAGGGGGGAACACTGAAGCTTTCTTT.

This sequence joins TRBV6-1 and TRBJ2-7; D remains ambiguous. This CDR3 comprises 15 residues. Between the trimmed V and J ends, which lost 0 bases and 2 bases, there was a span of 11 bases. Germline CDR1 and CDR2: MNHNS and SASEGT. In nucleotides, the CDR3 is TGTGCCAGCAGTGAAGCCGGAGACTCCCCCTACGAGCAGTACTTC. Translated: CASSEAGDSPYEQYF.

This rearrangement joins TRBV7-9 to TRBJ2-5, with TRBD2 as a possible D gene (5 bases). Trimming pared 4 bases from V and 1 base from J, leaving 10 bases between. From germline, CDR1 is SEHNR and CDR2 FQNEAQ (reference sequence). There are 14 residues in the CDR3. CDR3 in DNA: TGTGCCAGCAGCTGGAAGCGGCGCCAAGAGACCCAGTACTTC. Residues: CASSWKRRQETQYF.

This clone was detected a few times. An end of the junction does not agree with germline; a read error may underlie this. The CDR3 sequence is CASIQEGPGELFF. As DNA, the CDR3 is TGTGCCAGCATCCAAGAAGGACCCGGGGAGTTGTTTTTT. The chain uses TRBV3-1 and TRBJ2-2, with D possibly matching TRBD2 (5 bases). Germline loops: CDR1 LGHDT, CDR2 YNNKEL (reference sequence). This CDR3 contains 13 residues. Full variable domain (outside the CDR3, taken from reference TRBV3-1 and TRBJ2-2): DTAVSQTPKYLVTQMGNDKSIKCEQNLGHDTMYWYKQDSKKFLKIMFSYNNKELIINETVPNRFSPKSPDKAHLNLHINSLELGDSAVYFCASIQEGPGELFFGEGSRLTVL.

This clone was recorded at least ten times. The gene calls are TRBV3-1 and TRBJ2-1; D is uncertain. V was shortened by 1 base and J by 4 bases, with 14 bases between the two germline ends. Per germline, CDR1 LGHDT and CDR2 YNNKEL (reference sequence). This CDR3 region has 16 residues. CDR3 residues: CASSQGLGNLYNEQFF. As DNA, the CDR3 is TGTGCCAGCAGCCAAGGTCTGGGGAACCTTTACAATGAGCAGTTCTTC.

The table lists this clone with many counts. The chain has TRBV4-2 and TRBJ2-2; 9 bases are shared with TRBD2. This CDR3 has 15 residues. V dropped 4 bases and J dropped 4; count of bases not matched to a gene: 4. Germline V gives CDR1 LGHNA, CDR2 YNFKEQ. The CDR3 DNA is TGTGCCAGCAGCCTGAGTAGCGGGAGCACCGGGGAGCTGTTTTTT. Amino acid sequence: CASSLSSGSTGELFF.

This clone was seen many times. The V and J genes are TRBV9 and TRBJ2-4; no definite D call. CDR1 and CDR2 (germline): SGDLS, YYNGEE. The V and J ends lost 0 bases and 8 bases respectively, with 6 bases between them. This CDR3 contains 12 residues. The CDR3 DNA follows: TGTGCCAGCAGCGTAGAAGGAGACATTCAGTACTTC. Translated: CASSVEGDIQYF.

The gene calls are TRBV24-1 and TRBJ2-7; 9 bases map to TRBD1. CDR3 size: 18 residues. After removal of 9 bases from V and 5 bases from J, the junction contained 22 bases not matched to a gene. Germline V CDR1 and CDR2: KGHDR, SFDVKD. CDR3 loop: CATVFRDREGGRLDEQYF. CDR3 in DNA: TGTGCCACCGTCTTTCGGGACAGGGAGGGGGGCCGTCTTGACGAGCAGTACTTC.

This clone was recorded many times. CDR3 sequence (DNA): TGTGCCTGGAGTGGATACTCTGGGGGGAGCAATCAGCCCCAGCATTTT. Amino acid sequence: CAWSGYSGGSNQPQHF. The V and J genes are TRBV30 and TRBJ1-5, with D possibly matching TRBD1 (5 bases). The germline gives CDR1 GTSNPN, CDR2 SVGIG (reference sequence). Deletions cut 1 base from V and 1 base from J, with 14 bases between. The CDR3 runs 16 residues.

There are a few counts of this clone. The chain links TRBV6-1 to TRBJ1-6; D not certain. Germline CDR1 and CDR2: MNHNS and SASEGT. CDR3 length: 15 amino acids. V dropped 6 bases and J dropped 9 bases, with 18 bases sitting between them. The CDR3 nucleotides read TGTGCCAGCAGACCTACCTATACCAGCCCTTCACCCCTCCACTTT. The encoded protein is CASRPTYTSPSPLHF.